The rows below give T cell receptor beta chains drawn from one sample of a study of Graves' ophthalmopathy and Graves' hyperthyroidism. TCRdb fed the multiplex PCR reads into MiXCR, producing one record per CDR3 protein. This table holds hundreds of thousands of distinct CDR3 sequences, roughly 39% found once. Sequenced: peripheral blood. Receptors originate from an adult man with Graves' ophthalmopathy. Each CDR3 is given with its conserved first and last residue. The order of the fields is V gene, J gene, D gene, clone size, CDR3 protein, CDR3 DNA. D genes are given only for firm matches. Some rows have no size entry. The others give once, few or many, or a class for an expanded clone.

V: TRBV7-8; J: TRBJ2-7; D: TRBD1; size: many; CDR3: CASSPGQNSYEQYF; DNA: TGTGCCAGCAGCCCGGGACAGAACTCCTACGAGCAGTACTTC
V: TRBV19; J: TRBJ2-7; D: TRBD2; size: many; CDR3: CASSTGLAGTYEQYF; DNA: TGTGCCAGTAGTACGGGACTAGCGGGAACGTACGAGCAGTACTTC
V: TRBV24-1; J: TRBJ2-5; D: -; size: -; CDR3: CATSDSGSQRTQYF; DNA: TGTGCCACCAGTGATTCAGGGTCTCAGCGGACCCAGTACTTC
V: TRBV20-1; J: TRBJ1-3; D: TRBD1; size: many; CDR3: CSAQDRGRRNTIYF; DNA: TGCAGTGCCCAGGACAGGGGGCGACGAAACACCATATATTTT
V: TRBV7-3; J: TRBJ2-5; D: -; size: -; CDR3: CASSPGHIETQYF; DNA: TGTGCCAGCAGCCCGGGACACATAGAGACCCAGTACTTC
V: TRBV11-2; J: TRBJ2-5; D: -; size: many; CDR3: CASNLRGWARETQYF; DNA: TGTGCCAGCAACCTAAGGGGGTGGGCCCGAGAGACCCAGTACTTC
V: TRBV20-1; J: TRBJ1-6; D: TRBD1; size: -; CDR3: CSAISYGTGNSPLHF; DNA: TGCAGTGCCATATCTTACGGGACAGGGAATTCACCCCTCCACTTT
V: TRBV20-1; J: TRBJ1-5; D: -; size: many; CDR3: CSAAPGPDQPQHF; DNA: TGCAGTGCAGCCCCAGGGCCTGATCAGCCCCAGCATTTT
V: TRBV7-9; J: TRBJ1-5; D: -; size: -; CDR3: CASSQDPPGDLGPQHF; DNA: TGCGCCAGCAGCCAAGATCCCCCTGGCGACCTGGGGCCCCAGCATTTT
V: TRBV25-1; J: TRBJ1-2; D: -; size: few; CDR3: CAAERSGSPYGYTF; DNA: TGTGCCGCAGAACGCTCAGGGTCGCCCTATGGCTACACCTTC
V: TRBV7-8; J: TRBJ1-1; D: TRBD1; size: few; CDR3: CASSLGDRGRTEAFF; DNA: TGTGCCAGCAGCTTAGGGGACAGGGGACGCACTGAAGCTTTCTTT
V: TRBV19; J: TRBJ1-5; D: TRBD1; size: many; CDR3: CASSMTGGGQPQHF; DNA: TGTGCCAGTAGTATGACAGGGGGCGGTCAGCCCCAGCATTTT
V: TRBV2; J: TRBJ1-1; D: -; size: -; CDR3: CASSAPVGRTEAFF; DNA: TGTGCCAGCAGTGCCCCCGTGGGCAGGACTGAAGCTTTCTTT
V: TRBV7-9; J: TRBJ2-2; D: -; size: -; CDR3: CASSLGQGLNTGELFF; DNA: TGTGCCAGCAGCTTAGGGCAGGGCTTGAACACCGGGGAGCTGTTTTTT
V: TRBV2; J: TRBJ1-2; D: -; size: few; CDR3: CASRDMNGYTF; DNA: TGTGCCAGCCGGGACATGAATGGCTACACCTTC
V: TRBV4-1; J: TRBJ1-2; D: -; size: -; CDR3: CASSQDWTGGLGYGYTF; DNA: TGCGCCAGCAGCCAAGATTGGACGGGGGGCTTGGGCTATGGCTACACCTTC
V: TRBV4-3; J: TRBJ1-5; D: TRBD1; size: few; CDR3: CASSPGTGKNQPQHF; DNA: TGCGCCAGCAGCCCTGGGACAGGGAAGAATCAGCCCCAGCATTTT
V: TRBV10-3; J: TRBJ2-2; D: TRBD1; size: -; CDR3: CASRDRVRATGELFF; DNA: TGTGCCAGCAGGGACAGGGTTCGTGCCACCGGGGAGCTGTTTTTT
V: TRBV15; J: TRBJ1-5; D: -; size: once; CDR3: CATSTGAFQGQPQHF; DNA: TGTGCCACCAGCACCGGGGCCTTTCAGGGACAGCCCCAGCATTTT
V: TRBV15; J: TRBJ2-3; D: TRBD1; size: -; CDR3: CATETGTDTDTQYF; DNA: TGTGCCACTGAAACCGGGACAGATACAGATACGCAGTATTTT
V: TRBV5-1; J: TRBJ1-2; D: -; size: few; CDR3: CASSFHRGEPCTF; DNA: TGCGCCAGCAGCTTTCACAGAGGGGAGCCCTGCACCTTC
V: TRBV20-1; J: TRBJ1-4; D: TRBD1; size: -; CDR3: CSARDFDRGNEKLFF; DNA: TGCAGTGCTAGAGATTTTGACAGGGGAAATGAAAAACTGTTTTTT
V: TRBV12-5; J: TRBJ2-2; D: -; size: -; CDR3: CASGLVIGGTGELFF; DNA: TGTGCTAGTGGTTTGGTAATCGGGGGCACCGGGGAGCTGTTTTTT
V: TRBV12-3/TRBV12-4; J: TRBJ2-7; D: -; size: few; CDR3: CASSVGVGTTYEQYF; DNA: TGTGCCAGCAGCGTAGGAGTGGGGACAACCTACGAGCAGTACTTC
V: TRBV7-9; J: TRBJ2-5; D: -; size: many; CDR3: CASSLMVETQYF; DNA: TGTGCCAGCAGCTTGATGGTGGAGACCCAGTACTTC
V: TRBV7-8; J: TRBJ1-1; D: TRBD1; size: many; CDR3: CASSPTGVNTEAFF; DNA: TGTGCCAGCAGCCCTACAGGGGTGAACACTGAAGCTTTCTTT
V: TRBV20-1; J: TRBJ1-1; D: -; size: -; CDR3: CSARDVKTEAFF; DNA: TGCAGTGCTAGAGATGTAAAAACTGAAGCTTTCTTT
V: TRBV7-9; J: TRBJ2-7; D: TRBD1; size: many; CDR3: CASSAIGQGRSYEQYF; DNA: TGTGCCAGCAGCGCAATCGGACAGGGACGGAGCTACGAGCAGTACTTC
V: TRBV7-2; J: TRBJ1-6; D: -; size: many; CDR3: CASSPMTGNSPLHF; DNA: TGTGCCAGCAGCCCGATGACAGGAAATTCACCCCTCCACTTT
V: TRBV10-1; J: TRBJ2-7; D: TRBD1; size: -; CDR3: CASSARDSFYGQYF; DNA: TGTGCCAGCAGCGCTAGGGACAGCTTTTACGGGCAGTACTTC
V: TRBV10-3; J: TRBJ1-1; D: TRBD1; size: many; CDR3: CAIRPDRSTEAFF; DNA: TGTGCCATCAGGCCGGACAGGAGCACTGAAGCTTTCTTT
V: TRBV20-1; J: TRBJ1-6; D: -; size: many; CDR3: CSARDQGSSYNSPLHF; DNA: TGCAGTGCTAGAGATCAGGGAAGCTCCTATAATTCACCCCTCCACTTT
V: TRBV2; J: TRBJ2-7; D: TRBD1; size: -; CDR3: CASSQTGTGMAHEQYF; DNA: TGTGCCAGCAGCCAAACCGGGACAGGAATGGCCCACGAGCAGTACTTC
V: TRBV6-1; J: TRBJ2-7; D: -; size: few; CDR3: CASSGRTGTYGQYF; DNA: TGTGCCAGCAGCGGGAGGACAGGGACCTACGGGCAGTACTTC
V: TRBV12-3/TRBV12-4; J: TRBJ2-7; D: -; size: few; CDR3: CASSFEEGWVYEQYF; DNA: TGTGCCAGCAGTTTTGAGGAGGGGTGGGTCTACGAGCAGTACTTC
V: TRBV2; J: TRBJ1-5; D: TRBD1; size: -; CDR3: CASSARRQGWSQPQHF; DNA: TGTGCCAGCAGTGCTCGTAGACAGGGATGGAGTCAGCCCCAGCATTTT
V: TRBV6-1; J: TRBJ1-3; D: -; size: few; CDR3: CASSGWGSQGGNTIYF; DNA: TGTGCCAGCAGTGGATGGGGAAGTCAGGGTGGAAACACCATATATTTT
V: TRBV7-9; J: TRBJ2-2; D: TRBD2; size: -; CDR3: CASSLGAGLGTGELFF; DNA: TGTGCCAGCAGCTTGGGAGCGGGACTAGGCACCGGGGAGCTGTTTTTT
V: TRBV15; J: TRBJ1-5; D: -; size: -; CDR3: CATSRDQGSGYEHF; DNA: TGTGCCACCAGCAGAGATCAAGGGAGCGGGTACGAGCATTTT
V: TRBV7-9; J: TRBJ1-2; D: -; size: few; CDR3: CASNLTPTLNYGYTF; DNA: TGCGCCAGCAACCTTACCCCTACCCTTAACTATGGCTACACCTTC
V: TRBV7-2; J: TRBJ2-7; D: TRBD1; size: few; CDR3: CASSSGGLGGQYF; DNA: TGTGCCAGCAGCTCAGGGGGCCTGGGCGGGCAGTACTTC
V: TRBV20-1; J: TRBJ2-7; D: TRBD1; size: many; CDR3: CSARPGGPSEQYF; DNA: TGCAGTGCTAGGCCAGGGGGACCGAGCGAGCAGTACTTC
V: TRBV6-6; J: TRBJ1-5; D: -; size: many; CDR3: CASSLKYNQPQHF; DNA: TGTGCCAGCAGTTTGAAATACAATCAGCCCCAGCATTTT
V: TRBV2; J: TRBJ1-6; D: TRBD1; size: many; CDR3: CASSFGRTGRNSPLHF; DNA: TGTGCCAGCAGTTTCGGCAGGACAGGAAGAAATTCACCCCTCCACTTT
V: TRBV29-1; J: TRBJ2-2; D: -; size: many; CDR3: CSVEPGRAGELFF; DNA: TGCAGCGTTGAGCCGGGACGCGCCGGGGAGCTGTTTTTT
V: TRBV5-1; J: TRBJ2-5; D: -; size: many; CDR3: CASSFEGGQETQYF; DNA: TGCGCCAGCAGCTTCGAGGGGGGCCAAGAGACCCAGTACTTC
V: TRBV19; J: TRBJ1-2; D: TRBD1; size: many; CDR3: CASSPGQGPNYGYTF; DNA: TGTGCCAGTAGTCCAGGACAGGGTCCCAACTATGGCTACACCTTC
V: TRBV12-3/TRBV12-4; J: TRBJ1-2; D: -; size: many; CDR3: CASSASQGNYGYTF; DNA: TGTGCCAGCAGTGCCTCACAGGGAAACTATGGCTACACCTTC
V: TRBV25-1; J: TRBJ1-1; D: -; size: many; CDR3: CASRLTEAEAFF; DNA: TGTGCCAGCAGATTGACAGAGGCTGAAGCTTTCTTT
V: TRBV2; J: TRBJ2-6; D: -; size: many; CDR3: CASQPGLLVVSGANVLTF; DNA: TGTGCCAGTCAACCCGGGCTGTTGGTGGTCTCTGGGGCCAACGTCCTGACTTTC
V: TRBV19; J: TRBJ1-2; D: TRBD1; size: -; CDR3: CASSTGTGLLYGYTF; DNA: TGTGCCAGTAGCACCGGGACAGGGTTACTTTACGGCTACACCTTC
V: TRBV6-5; J: TRBJ1-5; D: -; size: many; CDR3: CASRPDSDNQPQHF; DNA: TGTGCCAGCAGACCTGACAGCGACAATCAGCCCCAGCATTTT
V: TRBV15; J: TRBJ1-2; D: TRBD1; size: few; CDR3: CATFGTGNPGYTF; DNA: TGTGCCACCTTCGGGACAGGGAATCCCGGCTACACCTTC
V: TRBV6-1; J: TRBJ1-4; D: -; size: few; CDR3: CASSARGRRGATNEKLFF; DNA: TGTGCCAGCAGTGCGCGGGGACGTCGGGGTGCAACTAATGAAAAACTGTTTTTT
V: TRBV6-1; J: TRBJ2-7; D: -; size: -; CDR3: CASSDQLGYEQYF; DNA: TGTGCCAGCAGTGACCAGCTGGGGTACGAGCAGTACTTC
V: TRBV4-3; J: TRBJ2-5; D: -; size: few; CDR3: CASSQDSQETQYF; DNA: TGCGCCAGCAGCCAAGATTCCCAAGAGACCCAGTACTTC
V: TRBV2; J: TRBJ1-1; D: -; size: many; CDR3: CASSQEINTEAFF; DNA: TGTGCCAGCAGTCAGGAGATAAACACTGAAGCTTTCTTT
V: TRBV7-3; J: TRBJ1-5; D: -; size: -; CDR3: CASGPSNQPQHF; DNA: TGTGCCAGCGGTCCCAGCAATCAGCCCCAGCATTTT
V: TRBV5-1; J: TRBJ2-7; D: TRBD2; size: few; CDR3: CASSLAGTSGSMSLGEQYF; DNA: TGCGCCAGCAGCTTGGCCGGGACTAGCGGGAGCATGTCTTTGGGGGAGCAGTACTTC
V: TRBV7-8; J: TRBJ1-5; D: TRBD1; size: -; CDR3: CASSRTGEAQPQHF; DNA: TGCGCCAGCAGCCGCACAGGGGAGGCTCAGCCCCAGCATTTT